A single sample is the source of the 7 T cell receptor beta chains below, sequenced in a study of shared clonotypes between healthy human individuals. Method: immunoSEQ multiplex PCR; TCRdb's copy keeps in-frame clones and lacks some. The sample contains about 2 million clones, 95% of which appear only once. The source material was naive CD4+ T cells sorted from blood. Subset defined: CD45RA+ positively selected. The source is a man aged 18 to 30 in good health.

In DNA form, the CDR3 reads TGTGCCAGCAGGCCGAGTGACAGAGGGTCACCCCTCCACTTT. This gives the protein CASRPSDRGSPLHF. V gene TRBV6-1 combines with J gene TRBJ1-6, with D maybe TRBD1 (5 bases). The germline V and J ends were trimmed by 6 bases and 10 bases, with 16 bases remaining between them. The germline V gene has CDR1 MNHNS and CDR2 SASEGT. This CDR3 contains 14 residues.

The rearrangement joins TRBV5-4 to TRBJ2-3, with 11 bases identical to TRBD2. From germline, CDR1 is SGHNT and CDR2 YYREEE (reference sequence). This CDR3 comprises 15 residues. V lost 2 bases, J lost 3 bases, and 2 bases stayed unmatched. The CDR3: CASSFSGRGTDTQYF. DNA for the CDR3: TGTGCCAGCAGCTTTAGCGGGAGGGGGACAGATACGCAGTATTTT.

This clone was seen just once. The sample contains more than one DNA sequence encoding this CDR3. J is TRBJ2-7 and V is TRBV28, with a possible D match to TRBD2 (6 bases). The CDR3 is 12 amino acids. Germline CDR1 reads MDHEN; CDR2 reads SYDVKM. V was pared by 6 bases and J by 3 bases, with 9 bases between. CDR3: CASSSDYYEQYF. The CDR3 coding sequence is TGTGCCAGCAGCTCGGACTACTACGAGCAGTACTTC.

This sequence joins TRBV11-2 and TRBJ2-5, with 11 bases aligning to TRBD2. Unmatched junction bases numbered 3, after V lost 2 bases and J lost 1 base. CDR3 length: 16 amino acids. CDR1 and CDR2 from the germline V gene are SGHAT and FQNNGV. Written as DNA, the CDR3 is TGTGCCAGCAGCTTAAATAGCGGGAGGGTCCAAGAGACCCAGTACTTC. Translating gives CASSLNSGRVQETQYF.

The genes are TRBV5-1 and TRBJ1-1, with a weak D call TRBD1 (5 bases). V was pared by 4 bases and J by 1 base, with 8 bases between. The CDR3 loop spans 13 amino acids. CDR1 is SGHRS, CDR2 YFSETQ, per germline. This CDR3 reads CASSRGSNTEAFF. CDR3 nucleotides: TGCGCCAGCAGCCGGGGGTCGAACACTGAAGCTTTCTTT.

In nucleotides, the CDR3 is TGCGCCAGCAGGAGGGACACCAGGAACACCGGGGAGCTGTTTTTT. Protein: CASRRDTRNTGELFF. The chain combines TRBV5-1 with TRBJ2-2; D might be TRBD1 (6 bases). The CDR3 is 15 residues long. The germline gives CDR1 SGHRS, CDR2 YFSETQ. The V end lost 5 bases, the J end lost 1 base, and 12 bases lay between the germline ends. The full variable domain, rest sourced from reference TRBV5-1 and TRBJ2-2, is KAGVTQTPRYLIKTRGQQVTLSCSPISGHRSVSWYQQTPGQGLQFLFEYFSETQRNKGNFPGRFSGRQFSNSRSEMNVSTLELGDSALYLCASRRDTRNTGELFFGEGSRLTVL.

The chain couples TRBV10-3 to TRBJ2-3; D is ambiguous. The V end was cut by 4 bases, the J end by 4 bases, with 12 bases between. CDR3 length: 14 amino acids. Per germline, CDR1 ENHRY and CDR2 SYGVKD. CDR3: CAISVSGVADTQYF. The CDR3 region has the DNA TGTGCCATCAGTGTGTCAGGTGTGGCAGATACGCAGTATTTT.